These 21 T cell receptor beta chains were sequenced from one sample in a study of identical twins. TCRdb independently ran MiXCR on the 5' RACE reads; one entry per CDR3 protein. The repertoire consists of under 250,000 distinct CDR3 sequences, with 9.4% occurring once and the leading ten covering about 5.5%. The sequencing input was memory (CD45RO+) T cells sorted from blood. The receptor source for this set is a woman aged 18 to 35 in good health.

This clonotype showed up just a few times. This CDR3 reads CSVVWGLNTGELFF. As DNA, the CDR3 is TGCAGCGTTGTGTGGGGGCTGAACACCGGGGAGCTGTTTTTT. The V gene is TRBV29-1, the J gene TRBJ2-2; D is possibly TRBD1 (6 bases). V was trimmed by 4 bases and J by 1 base, leaving 10 bases between them. This CDR3 region has 14 residues. Per germline, CDR1 SQVTM and CDR2 ANQGSEA.

This clonotype occurred many times. The rearrangement joins TRBV5-1 to TRBJ1-1; 8 bases fit TRBD1. The junction had 20 bases not matched to a gene; V was cut back by 0 bases and J by 7 bases. The CDR3 runs 19 residues. Germline V gene sequence: CDR1 SGHRS, CDR2 YFSETQ. This CDR3 reads CASSLGPSGGTGTRNEAFF. CDR3 nucleotides: TGCGCCAGCAGCTTGGGGCCTTCAGGGGGCACGGGAACGAGGAATGAAGCTTTCTTT. Combining the CDR3 with reference TRBV5-1 and TRBJ1-1 gives the whole variable domain KAGVTQTPRYLIKTRGQQVTLSCSPISGHRSVSWYQQTPGQGLQFLFEYFSETQRNKGNFPGRFSGRQFSNSRSEMNVSTLELGDSALYLCASSLGPSGGTGTRNEAFFGQGTRLTVV.

The chain couples TRBV3-1 to TRBJ2-7, with no clear D. The CDR3 spans 12 residues. Germline V gene sequence: CDR1 LGHDT, CDR2 YNNKEL (reference sequence). V lost 2 bases and J lost 4, with 6 bases in between. Written as DNA, the CDR3 is TGTGCCAGCAGCCAACAAGCATACGAGCAGTACTTC. It is translated as CASSQQAYEQYF.

The rearrangement uses TRBV11-2 and TRBJ2-2; D ambiguous. The ends were cut back, 7 bases at V and 3 bases at J, with 12 bases in the middle. Germline V gene lookup returns CDR1 SGHAT and CDR2 FQNNGV. The CDR3 extends over 14 amino acids. This CDR3 is CASTPHPDTGELFF. The CDR3 DNA follows: TGTGCCAGCACCCCCCATCCCGACACCGGGGAGCTGTTTTTT.

This clonotype appeared many times. This chain links TRBV12-3 or TRBV12-4 with TRBJ2-7, with TRBD1 matching over 9 bases. V lost 5 bases, J lost 2 bases, and 7 bases stayed unmatched. This CDR3 comprises 15 residues. This CDR3 reads CASSRTGVGPYEQYF. CDR3 nucleotides: TGTGCCAGCAGTCGGACAGGGGTCGGTCCCTACGAGCAGTACTTC.

This chain connects TRBV5-5 to TRBJ2-3, with D possibly being TRBD2 (7 bases). Trimming took off 7 bases at V and 0 bases at J, with 15 bases between the two ends. Germline V CDR1 and CDR2: SGHKS, YYEKEE (reference sequence). The CDR3 is 15 residues long. CDR3 residues: CASGGALLSTDTQYF. The CDR3 DNA is TGTGCCAGCGGGGGGGCCTTACTCAGCACAGATACGCAGTATTTT.

The chain couples TRBV12-3 or TRBV12-4 to TRBJ1-1; weak D call: TRBD1 (5 bases). Between the trimmed V and J ends, which lost 7 bases and 1 base, there was a span of 10 bases. The CDR3 loop spans 13 amino acids. The CDR3 protein is CASTWDSNTEAFF. For the CDR3, the DNA is TGTGCCAGCACCTGGGACTCGAACACTGAAGCTTTCTTT.

This clonotype was observed at least ten times. The genes are TRBV20-1 and TRBJ2-2; 9 bases map to TRBD1. The CDR3 sequence is 13 residues long. With 6 bases clipped from V and 7 bases from J, the junction kept 6 bases outside the gene matches. Germline CDR1 DFQATT, CDR2 SNEGSKA (reference sequence). In nucleotides, the CDR3 is TGCAGTGCCCCGGGACAGGGTGACGGGGAGCTGTTTTTT. Protein: CSAPGQGDGELFF.

This clonotype was seen more than once but under ten times. This rearrangement joins TRBV20-1 to TRBJ2-2; the D gene is possibly TRBD2 (7 bases). Per germline, CDR1 DFQATT and CDR2 SNEGSKA (reference sequence). This CDR3 is 14 amino acids long. The V end lost 1 base, the J end lost 8 bases, and 14 bases lay between the germline ends. CDR3 sequence reads: CSARAGGAAGELFF. The CDR3 region has the DNA TGCAGTGCTAGAGCTGGGGGGGCTGCAGGGGAGCTGTTTTTT.

This clonotype showed up many times. V gene TRBV25-1 combines with J gene TRBJ2-7; D tentatively reads TRBD1 or TRBD2 (5 bases each). CDR1 and CDR2 (germline): MGHDK, SYGVNS. This CDR3 region has 14 residues. Trimming removed 5 bases at V and 3 bases at J, with 14 bases between. CDR3 sequence (DNA): TGTGCCAGCAGTCTTTCGGGACCCCGCTACGAGCAGTACTTC. This gives the protein CASSLSGPRYEQYF.

V is TRBV5-6 and J is TRBJ2-1, with 8 bases aligning to TRBD2. Germline V CDR1 and CDR2: SGHDT, YYEEEE. The CDR3 runs 18 residues. The trim removed 1 base at V and 0 bases at J, leaving 9 bases unmatched. The CDR3 nucleotides are TGTGCCAGCAGCTTGCGTCGGGGGGGGCCAAGCTCCTACAATGAGCAGTTCTTC. Amino acid sequence: CASSLRRGGPSSYNEQFF. Full variable domain (rest looked up from reference TRBV5-6 and TRBJ2-1): DAGVTQSPTHLIKTRGQQVTLRCSPKSGHDTVSWYQQALGQGPQFIFQYYEEEERQRGNFPDRFSGHQFPNYSSELNVNALLLGDSALYLCASSLRRGGPSSYNEQFFGPGTRLTVL.

CDR3 DNA sequence: TGCAGTGCTATTACAGGGGGGTGGGACACTGAAGCTTTCTTT. Residues: CSAITGGWDTEAFF. J is TRBJ1-1 and V is TRBV20-1; 8 bases match TRBD1. J lost 3 bases, V lost 4 bases, and 7 bases had no gene match. CDR3 length: 14 residues. Germline CDR1 reads DFQATT; CDR2 reads SNEGSKA (reference sequence).

The chain is built from TRBV21-1 and TRBJ2-1; TRBD1 is the table's D call and was not checked against the DNA. TRBV21-1 is noted as a pseudogene. The CDR3 extends over 15 amino acids. Written as DNA, the CDR3 is TGTGCCAGCAGCGGTGACCGCTCCGGGGGTACTGAGCAGTTCTTC. Its protein product is CASSGDRSGGTEQFF.

The genes are TRBV6-1 and TRBJ2-6; D is perhaps TRBD2 (5 bases). Germline lookup yields CDR1 MNHNS and CDR2 SASEGT. CDR3 length equals 15 residues. V was shortened by 7 bases and J by 2 bases, with 12 bases between the two germline ends. In DNA form, the CDR3 reads TGTGCCAGCATTCCGGGGAAACCTGGGGCCAACGTCCTGACTTTC. It yields the protein CASIPGKPGANVLTF.

This clonotype has a handful of counts. The V call is TRBV18, the J call TRBJ1-2; the match to TRBD1 covers 10 bases. The CDR3 contains 15 residues. CDR1 is KGHSH and CDR2 is LQKENI in the germline V gene. The ends lost 4 bases at V and 3 bases at J; junction bases unmatched: 5. CDR3 protein: CASSRSTGGDYGYTF. The DNA of the CDR3 is TGTGCCAGCTCACGATCGACAGGGGGCGACTATGGCTACACCTTC. Based on the CDR3 plus reference TRBV18 and TRBJ1-2, the full variable domain is NAGVMQNPRHLVRRRGQEARLRCSPMKGHSHVYWYRQLPEEGLKFMVYLQKENIIDESGMPKERFSAEFPKEGPSILRIQQVVRGDSAAYFCASSRSTGGDYGYTFGSGTRLTVV.

The V call is TRBV4-2, the J call TRBJ2-2, with D possibly called TRBD1 or TRBD2 (5 bases each). Germline CDR1 and CDR2: LGHNA and YNFKEQ. V was shortened by 4 bases and J by 3 bases, with 9 bases between the two germline ends. The CDR3 is made up of 14 amino acids. The CDR3 coding sequence is TGTGCCAGCAGCCCGGGGCCATACACCGGGGAGCTGTTTTTT. This gives the protein CASSPGPYTGELFF.

This clonotype was found many times. This rearrangement joins TRBV29-1 to TRBJ2-3; D is unclear. CDR1 and CDR2 (germline): SQVTM, ANQGSEA. The CDR3 runs 12 residues. V lost 2 bases and J lost 8, with 11 bases in between. The CDR3 here is CSVESDWGTQYF. Written as DNA, the CDR3 is TGCAGCGTTGAAAGCGATTGGGGTACGCAGTATTTT.

This clonotype was observed many times. The rearrangement joins TRBV2 to TRBJ1-2; 10 nucleotides line up with TRBD1. The CDR3 covers 13 residues. Germline V lookup: CDR1 SNHLY, CDR2 FYNNEI. V trimming: 10 bases; J trimming: 4 bases; junction bases outside the gene matches: 6. CDR3 amino acids: CATQGDRGYGYTF. For the CDR3, the DNA is TGTGCCACTCAAGGGGACAGGGGCTATGGCTACACCTTC. The full variable domain, rest sourced from reference TRBV2 and TRBJ1-2, is EPEVTQTPSHQVTQMGQEVILRCVPISNHLYFYWYRQILGQKVEFLVSFYNNEISEKSEIFDDQFSVERPDGSNFTLKIRSTKLEDSAMYFCATQGDRGYGYTFGSGTRLTVV.

This clonotype was picked up a small number of times. This sequence joins TRBV7-9 and TRBJ1-1; TRBD1 matches 7 bases. Unmatched junction bases numbered 9, after V lost 4 bases and J lost 7 bases. The CDR3 is 14 amino acids. Germline-derived CDR1 and CDR2 are SEHNR and FQNEAQ (reference sequence). The CDR3 loop reads CASSSATDRVEAFF. The CDR3, as DNA: TGTGCCAGCAGCTCTGCGACTGACAGGGTTGAAGCTTTCTTT.

The chain combines TRBV6-5 with TRBJ2-2; D is perhaps TRBD2 (7 bases). The CDR3 runs 16 residues. With 0 bases removed from V and 7 bases from J, the gap between germline ends came to 15 bases. CDR1 and CDR2 from the germline V gene are MNHEY and SVGAGI. The CDR3 DNA reads TGTGCCAGCAGTTACTCGACGGGAGGAGGGGGCGGGGAGCTGTTTTTT. Translating gives CASSYSTGGGGGELFF.

The chain combines TRBV11-3 with TRBJ2-5; TRBD2 agrees at 9 bases. J was trimmed by 5 bases and V by 3 bases; bases with no gene match: 10. The CDR3 contains 16 residues. Germline CDR1 is SGHNT and CDR2 is YENEEA. The CDR3 reads CASSFGAGGRRETQYF. The CDR3, as DNA: TGTGCCAGCAGCTTTGGGGCGGGGGGGCGTCGTGAGACCCAGTACTTC.